This TCR beta chain was profiled in a study of T cell repertoires in cytomegalovirus infection. Study-wide background: Through public TCR beta signatures, both CMV infection and matching HLA type were indicated.

V shed 1 base and J shed 5 bases, with 6 bases lying between them. From germline, CDR1 is LGHNT and CDR2 FRNRAP. The CDR3 has 13 residues. TCRdb ran MiXCR on the reads and lists one entry per CDR3 protein. In the table there are 150,000 or so distinct CDR3 sequences, 5.5% to 7% of which are singletons. The study, taken as a whole, reports: It was HLA-C-restricted CMV-specific TCR beta clonotypes that dominated the response ex vivo. Of the TCR beta families, the public ones yielded a cumulative frequency that identified carriers of CMV plus the relevant HLA.

This clonotype was counted many times. The antigen is unknown. The chain recombines TRBV12-5 with TRBJ1-5; the D is unclear. The clonotype was recovered from a human donor in good health (CMV status not recorded). Some clones in this sample may be carry-over from other donors' samples. Sequencing was carried out using PBMCs. The CDR3 region is CASGLGLDQPQHF. CDR3 coding DNA: TGTGCTAGTGGTTTGGGACTAGATCAGCCCCAGCATTTT.